Listed below are T cell receptor beta chains from one sample, sequenced in a study of T cells after yellow fever vaccination. Each CDR3 protein is one row after TCRdb ran MiXCR on the 5' RACE reads. The profile shows about 330,000 distinct CDR3 sequences, roughly 4.3% of them singletons. Sequenced material: PBMCs, taken 5 days after the yellow fever booster vaccination. The receptor set was obtained from a man younger than 30 who received the YFV17D yellow fever vaccine. Both conserved end residues are part of each CDR3.

v_call | cdr3_aa
TRBV7-9 | CASRGASGYETQYF
TRBV20-1 | CSARDRGERGGYTF
TRBV5-4 | CASSLAAGSPDTQYF
TRBV14 | CASSQDRGGQLWSPLHF
TRBV6-5 | CASGVLDYGYTF
TRBV7-2 | CASSLSGGLGTEAFF
TRBV7-2 | CASSFSGSHQPQHF
TRBV5-1 | CASSLSGPHTGELFF
TRBV6-5 | CASSYSPFGVSTGELFF
TRBV20-1 | CSARGRGFYNEQFF
TRBV12-3/TRBV12-4 | CASNPQGAGETQYF
TRBV6-1 | CASIFAAGTATYEQYF
TRBV27 | CASSLLAGASYNEQFF
TRBV5-6 | CASAERSETQYF
TRBV6-1 | CASSELGGETQYF
TRBV6-6 | CASSYLSGTGNNEQFF
TRBV5-1 | CASSLGVRGGAEETQYF
TRBV29-1 | CSVRTDGYNEQFF
TRBV2 | CASSGDRGHQPQHF
TRBV29-1 | CSAQGKLISTQYF
TRBV6-5 | CASSYSTSGGETQYF
TRBV7-2 | CASSSRSVSTDTQYF
TRBV19 | CASSTAGMVEQYF
TRBV2 | CASSGNSPLHF